The TCR beta chain under discussion was sequenced for a study of blood T cell repertoires in COVID-19. Only in-frame clones appear in the TCRdb table, and some are missing; sequencing was by immunoSEQ multiplex PCR. The profile shows hundreds of thousands of clones, 88% of them singletons. The germline V gene encodes CDR1 MNHEY and CDR2 SVGAGI. The germline V and J ends were trimmed by 2 bases and 2 bases, with 9 bases remaining between them. This CDR3 spans 14 amino acids. This chain connects TRBV6-5 to TRBJ2-5, with D perhaps TRBD1 (6 bases). This clonotype was sampled from a woman aged 25 to 39 with COVID-19, enrolled during active disease. Source material: peripheral blood. The CDR3 nucleotides are TGTGCCAGCAGTTACCGGACAGCACAAGAGACCCAGTACTTC. It translates to CASSYRTAQETQYF.